This T cell receptor (beta chain) was recovered during a study of Graves' ophthalmopathy and Graves' hyperthyroidism. The CDR3 extends over 20 amino acids. The V gene lost 8 bases and the J gene lost 4 bases, with 34 bases spanning the gap. Germline V lookup: CDR1 MRHNA, CDR2 SNTAGT. This clonotype was counted at least ten times. The sequenced template was RNA, covering the TCR beta CDR3 region. Second-round multiplex PCR came after a first-round RT-PCR that employed HTBI primers. One entry per CDR3 protein results from TCRdb running MiXCR on the multiplex PCR reads. The sample consists of 200,000 to 250,000 distinct CDR3 sequences, roughly a fifth of them appearing once.

This TCR was recovered from a woman aged 45-65 years with Graves' ophthalmopathy. Material: peripheral blood. This chain connects TRBV6-4 to TRBJ2-3; the D gene is possibly TRBD2 (6 bases). CDR3 residues: CASRRPSGDGAMINADTQYF. CDR3 coding DNA: TGTGCCAGCCGGCGGCCTTCGGGGGATGGGGCGATGATAAACGCAGATACGCAGTATTTT.